The source of this T cell receptor (beta chain) is a study of cytomegalovirus exposure and HLA in healthy donors. Remarks on this clone: Its antigen remains unknown.

Findings of the study overall: The study found most TCR sequences rare, yet found some public TCRs in many donors. Some TCR beta chains (more than 150 of them) were listed as cytomegalovirus-associated.

Data came from immunoSEQ multiplex PCR; TCRdb stores just in-frame clones and leaves some out. The data contain 220,000 or so clones, around 87% of them singletons. This TCR came from a young woman in good health and CMV-seropositive. The sample consisted of PBMCs.

DNA for the CDR3: TGTGCCAGCAGCTTAGGTAATAGCGCCAGCACAGATACGCAGTATTTT. Encoded protein: CASSLGNSASTDTQYF. The J gene is TRBJ2-3, the V gene TRBV11-2, with a weak D call TRBD2 (5 bases). The V end was cut by 1 base, the J end by 0 bases, with 11 bases between. Germline-derived CDR1 and CDR2 are SGHAT and FQNNGV. The CDR3 extends over 16 amino acids.